A single sample gave rise to the 19 T cell receptor beta chains below, sequenced in a study of blood T cell repertoires in COVID-19. The repertoire was sequenced with immunoSEQ multiplex PCR; TCRdb's copy has only in-frame clones and lacks some. Of over 100,000 clones in the sample, 84% were seen once. The sequenced material came from peripheral blood. The receptors were sampled from a man aged 55-75 years with acute or convalescent COVID-19.

Details on this clone: Germline and junction disagree at one end, which may indicate a read error. The genes are TRBV3-1 (or the pseudogene TRBV3-2) and TRBJ2-1; 9 bases agree with TRBD2. Looked up from germline, CDR1 is LGHDT and CDR2 is YNNKEL (reference sequence). This CDR3 has 15 amino acids. The CDR3 DNA reads TGTGCCAGCAGCGAAGACCGGGCGGGGGGGGATGAGCAGTTCTTC. Translating it yields CASSEDRAGGDEQFF.

The chain is built from TRBV14 and TRBJ2-3, with TRBD2 identical over 8 bases. V was clipped by 1 base and J by 1 base; unmatched bases: 4. CDR3 length: 16 amino acids. Germline V CDR1 and CDR2: SGHDN, FVKESK. CDR3 nucleotide sequence: TGTGCCAGCAGCCAAGTGGAGACTAGCGGCACAGATACGCAGTATTTT. Its translation: CASSQVETSGTDTQYF.

The genes are TRBV11-3 and TRBJ2-5, with TRBD1 matching 7 bases. J was trimmed by 5 bases and V by 5 bases; bases with no gene match: 11. There are 15 residues in the CDR3. The V gene's germline CDR1 is SGHNT and CDR2 YENEEA. The CDR3 is CASSVRTGARETQYF. For the CDR3, the DNA is TGTGCCAGCAGCGTAAGGACAGGAGCCAGGGAGACCCAGTACTTC.

V and J are TRBV27 and TRBJ2-2; D unclear. V shed 4 bases and J shed 6 bases, with 9 bases lying between them. This CDR3 is built from 13 residues. The germline V gene has CDR1 MNHEY and CDR2 SMNVEV (reference sequence). This CDR3 is CASSSSIAGELFF. CDR3 bases: TGTGCCAGCAGTTCCTCGATAGCCGGGGAGCTGTTTTTT.

The chain employs TRBV10-2 and TRBJ1-5; a weak D match, TRBD1 (6 bases). In germline, CDR1 is WSHSY, CDR2 SAAADI. The germline V and J ends were trimmed by 7 bases and 0 bases, with 13 bases remaining between them. This CDR3 is built from 15 residues. CDR3 region: CASKGGGNSNQPQHF. CDR3 DNA: TGCGCCAGCAAGGGGGGAGGGAATAGCAATCAGCCCCAGCATTTT.

J is TRBJ2-3 and V is TRBV30, with a tentative D call TRBD1 (6 bases). CDR1 is GTSNPN, CDR2 SVGIG, per germline (reference sequence). V was clipped by 4 bases and J by 1 base, with 9 bases between them. The CDR3 is 13 amino acids. CDR3 residues: CAWNREGTDTQYF. In DNA form, the CDR3 reads TGTGCCTGGAACAGGGAAGGCACAGATACGCAGTATTTT.

The chain joins TRBV5-1 to TRBJ2-2; 7 nucleotides align to TRBD1. Germline loops: CDR1 SGHRS, CDR2 YFSETQ. The junction had 8 bases not matched to a gene; V was cut back by 1 base and J by 5 bases. The CDR3 contains 16 residues. The CDR3 DNA follows: TGCGCCAGCAGCTTGCGTTCAGGGGGAGATACCGGGGAGCTGTTTTTT. This sequence encodes CASSLRSGGDTGELFF.

The chain couples TRBV5-6 to TRBJ1-5; TRBD1 aligns across 8 bases. CDR1 SGHDT and CDR2 YYEEEE come from the germline V gene. The trim removed 3 bases at V and 3 bases at J, leaving 5 bases unmatched. The CDR3 is 15 amino acids. CDR3 sequence reads: CASSWGTGVNQPQHF. In DNA form, the CDR3 reads TGTGCCAGCAGCTGGGGGACAGGCGTCAATCAGCCCCAGCATTTT. The full variable domain, its missing parts supplied by reference TRBV5-6 and TRBJ1-5, is DAGVTQSPTHLIKTRGQQVTLRCSPKSGHDTVSWYQQALGQGPQFIFQYYEEEERQRGNFPDRFSGHQFPNYSSELNVNALLLGDSALYLCASSWGTGVNQPQHFGDGTRLSIL.

The gene calls are TRBV7-2 and TRBJ1-2, with 8 positions matching TRBD1. Germline V lookup: CDR1 SGHTA, CDR2 FQGNSA. The ends lost 0 bases at V and 6 bases at J; junction bases unmatched: 9. CDR3 length: 16 residues. The CDR3 loop is CASSLAHRTGSNGYTF. As DNA, the CDR3 is TGTGCCAGCAGCTTAGCACACCGGACAGGGAGCAATGGCTACACCTTC.

This clone was seen a single time. The chain employs TRBV5-1 and TRBJ1-1; TRBD1 aligns across 7 bases. The V gene end was trimmed by 3 bases and the J gene end by 2 bases; junction bases not matched to a gene: 4. The CDR3 is made up of 14 amino acids. Germline CDR1 is SGHRS and CDR2 is YFSETQ. CDR3 sequence reads: CASSWGQFNTEAFF. The CDR3 DNA reads as TGCGCCAGCAGCTGGGGACAGTTCAACACTGAAGCTTTCTTT.

This chain links TRBV5-5 with TRBJ2-7; tentative D call: TRBD2 (6 bases). CDR3 length: 15 amino acids. The V end lost 4 bases, the J end lost 0 bases, and 14 bases lay between the germline ends. The germline CDR1 and CDR2 sequences are SGHKS and YYEKEE (reference sequence). The DNA for the CDR3 is TGTGCCAGCAGCCCGGGACTCCACACCTCCTACGAGCAGTACGTC. Translated: CASSPGLHTSYEQYV.

The chain recombines TRBV4-3 with TRBJ2-2, with D tentatively TRBD2 (6 bases). Looked up from germline, CDR1 is LGHNA and CDR2 is YSLEER. V lost 0 bases, J lost 1 base, and 15 bases lay in between. There are 18 residues in the CDR3. In nucleotides, the CDR3 is TGCGCCAGCAGCCAAGAGGTTGGGGGACTGGGGAACACCGGGGAGCTGTTTTTT. This codes for CASSQEVGGLGNTGELFF.

This clone was recorded a few times. V usage is TRBV10-3 and J usage is TRBJ2-2; 11 bases agree with TRBD1. V shed 3 bases, J shed 3 bases, and the junction held 3 bases outside the gene matches. CDR3 length: 16 residues. Germline V lookup: CDR1 ENHRY, CDR2 SYGVKD. DNA for the CDR3: TGTGCCATCAGTGACCGGGACAGGGGGTACACCGGGGAGCTGTTTTTT. This encodes CAISDRDRGYTGELFF.

The chain links TRBV27 to TRBJ2-1, with 12 bases lining up with TRBD2. The CDR3 length is 15 residues. The germline V gene encodes CDR1 MNHEY and CDR2 SMNVEV (reference sequence). The junction had 5 bases not matched to a gene; V was cut back by 6 bases and J by 5 bases. The chain's CDR3 is CASRIRLAGDNEQFF. CDR3 bases: TGTGCCAGCAGGATAAGACTAGCGGGAGACAATGAGCAGTTCTTC.

The chain couples TRBV27 to TRBJ1-6; 8 bases are shared with TRBD1. The CDR3 has 15 amino acids. V gave up 7 bases and J gave up 6 bases; unmatched junction bases: 8. Looked up from germline, CDR1 is MNHEY and CDR2 is SMNVEV (reference sequence). CDR3 residues: CASNTGTGGNSPLHF. For the CDR3, the DNA is TGTGCCAGCAACACCGGGACAGGCGGTAATTCACCCCTCCACTTT.

This clone came up a few times. The chain is built from TRBV19 and TRBJ1-5; no firm D call. Germline V CDR1 and CDR2: LNHDA, SQIVND (reference sequence). This CDR3 comprises 14 residues. The germline V and J ends were trimmed by 1 base and 0 bases, with 4 bases remaining between them. This chain's CDR3 is CASSIGSSNQPQHF. The CDR3 DNA is TGTGCCAGTAGTATAGGGAGTAGCAATCAGCCCCAGCATTTT.

V usage is TRBV6-2 or TRBV6-3 and J usage is TRBJ2-3, with D tentatively TRBD2 (6 bases). The germline V gene has CDR1 MNHEY and CDR2 SVGEGT. Trimming removed 2 bases at V and 10 bases at J, with 22 bases between. The length of the CDR3 is 16 residues. CDR3 nucleotides: TGTGCCAGCAGTTACCCCCCCGGGAGTAGGGGCTTTGCGCAGTATTTT. It specifies CASSYPPGSRGFAQYF.

The chain joins TRBV30 to TRBJ1-2; possible D gene TRBD1, 6 bases. V was shortened by 2 bases and J by 2 bases, with 9 bases between the two germline ends. From germline, CDR1 is GTSNPN and CDR2 SVGIG (reference sequence). The CDR3 loop spans 13 amino acids. The CDR3 DNA sequence: TGTGCCTGGAGTAAGGGGGGGAACTATGGCTACACCTTC. Residues: CAWSKGGNYGYTF.

The V gene is TRBV12-3 or TRBV12-4, the J gene TRBJ1-1; D possibly corresponds to TRBD1 (5 bases). This CDR3 is 12 amino acids long. Trimming took 8 bases from V and 1 from J, leaving 8 bases between them. CDR3 coding DNA: TGTGCCAGCGGACATAGGAACACTGAAGCTTTCTTT. This sequence encodes CASGHRNTEAFF.